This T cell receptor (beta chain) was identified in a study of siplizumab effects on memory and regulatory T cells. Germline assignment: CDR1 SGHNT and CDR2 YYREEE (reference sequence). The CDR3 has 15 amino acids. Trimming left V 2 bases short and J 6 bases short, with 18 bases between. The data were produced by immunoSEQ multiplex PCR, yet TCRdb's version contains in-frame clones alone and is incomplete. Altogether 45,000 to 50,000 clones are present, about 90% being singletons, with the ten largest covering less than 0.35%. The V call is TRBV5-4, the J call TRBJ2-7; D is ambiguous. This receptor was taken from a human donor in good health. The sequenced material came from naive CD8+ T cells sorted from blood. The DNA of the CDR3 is TGTGCCAGCAGCTTCGCCGGGCCATCGCCGTTCGAGCAGTACTTC. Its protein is CASSFAGPSPFEQYF.